This TCR beta chain was sequenced in a study of blood T cell repertoires in COVID-19. Study-level information: Sample material is recorded as cDNA or gDNA derived from T cells, B-cell-depleted T cells, or PBMCs.

The data were produced by immunoSEQ multiplex PCR, yet TCRdb's version contains in-frame clones alone and is incomplete. The repertoire holds around 180,000 clones, with more than 75% as singletons. Self-reported history from a screening survey and questionnaire set each donor's cohort. Two negative PCRs, clearance, or symptom resolution characterized the recovered Cohort 3 donors. Germline V gene data show CDR1 as ENHRY and CDR2 as SYGVKD. The CDR3 extends over 14 amino acids. The V and J ends lost 0 bases and 4 bases respectively, with 9 bases between them. The rearrangement joins TRBV10-3 to TRBJ1-1, with TRBD1 as a possible D gene (5 bases). The receptor was isolated from a woman between 25 and 40 years old who had recovered from COVID-19. Material: PBMCs or T cells enriched from blood (not recorded which). The CDR3 reads CAISESSGGTEAFF. The CDR3 DNA sequence: TGTGCCATCAGTGAGTCTTCGGGGGGCACTGAAGCTTTCTTT.